What follows describes a single T cell receptor (beta chain). Its antigen is unidentified. Libraries were prepared by immunoSEQ multiplex PCR; TCRdb keeps only in-frame clonotypes and omits some of them. Altogether over 45,000 clones are present, around 80% being singletons, with the ten largest covering roughly an eighth. These data belong to a study of a mutant IDH1 vaccine in newly diagnosed glioma. The CDR3 extends over 15 amino acids. Germline V gene lookup returns CDR1 SGDLS and CDR2 YYNGEE. The V and J ends lost 0 bases and 4 bases, in that order; junction bases with no gene match: 4. Documented time point: week 35, safety follow-up. Each vaccine dose was 300 ug of mutant IDH1 20-mer peptide, with topical imiquimod.

The sequenced sample was PBMCs, obtained from a glioma patient whose treatment included an IDH1 peptide vaccine. This receptor was identified in a man in his forties or fifties with glioma. The chain carries TRBV9 and TRBJ2-1; 7 nucleotides line up with TRBD2. The CDR3 coding sequence is TGTGCCAGCAGCGTAGGCGGGAGAGGGTACAATGAGCAGTTCTTC. This gives the protein CASSVGGRGYNEQFF.